A single T cell receptor (beta chain) is shown here with its context. What it binds is not known. V shed 10 bases and J 3 bases; nucleotides not matched to a gene: 9. This CDR3 contains 14 residues. Germline CDR1 reads SGDLS; CDR2 reads YYNGEE. Sequenced by immunoSEQ multiplex PCR; TCRdb stores in-frame clones only, minus some. The sample yields just under 60,000 clones, 85% to 95% seen once. This record belongs to a study of human versus mouse CDR3 diversity and MHC coevolution. Whole-study context: Samples had between about 5.5 x 10^6 and 1.7 x 10^7 valid reads.

Overall study results and limits: Clonal inequality was lowest in most of the three human donors. On average, humans showed more CDR3 deletions and insertions than mice.

Sample: naive CD4+ T cells from blood. Subset noted: CD45RO-negative CD62L-positive naive CD4 T cells. This receptor was identified in a person in their sixties in good health. This chain links TRBV9 with TRBJ2-2, with TRBD2 matching 7 bases. In DNA form, the CDR3 reads TGTGCCGCTCTGCGGGAGATGTACACCGGGGAGCTGTTTTTT. Translating it yields CAALREMYTGELFF.